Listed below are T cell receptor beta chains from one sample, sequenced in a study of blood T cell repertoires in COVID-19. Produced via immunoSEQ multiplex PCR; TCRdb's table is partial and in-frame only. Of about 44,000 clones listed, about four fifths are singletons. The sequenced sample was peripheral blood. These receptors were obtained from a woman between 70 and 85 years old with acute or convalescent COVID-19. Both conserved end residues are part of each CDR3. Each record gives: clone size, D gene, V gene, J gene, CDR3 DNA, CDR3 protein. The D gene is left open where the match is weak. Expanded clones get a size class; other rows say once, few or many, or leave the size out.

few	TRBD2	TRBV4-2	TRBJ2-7	TGTGCCAGCAGCCGAACCCAGACTAGCGGGACCGACGAGCAGTACTTC	CASSRTQTSGTDEQYF
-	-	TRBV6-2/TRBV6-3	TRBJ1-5	TGTGCCAGCAGCTCCGGGAGTAGCAATCAGCCCCAGCATTTT	CASSSGSSNQPQHF
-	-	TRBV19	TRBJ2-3	TGTGCCAGTTCGACAGGCCGTTGGACAGATACGCAGTATTTT	CASSTGRWTDTQYF
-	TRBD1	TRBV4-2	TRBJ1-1	TGTGCCAGCAGCCCAACAGGGGGCCTAGGGAACACTGAAGCTTTCTTT	CASSPTGGLGNTEAFF
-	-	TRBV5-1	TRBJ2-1	TGCGCCAGCAGCTTGAGAGGGCGGGTCATGAATGAGCAGTTCTTC	CASSLRGRVMNEQFF
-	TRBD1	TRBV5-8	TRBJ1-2	TGTGCCAGCAGCCGGACAGGGGTATATGGCTACACCTTC	CASSRTGVYGYTF
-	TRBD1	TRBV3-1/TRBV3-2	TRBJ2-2	TGTGCCAGCAGCGCAAGGACAGGGGGTACCGGGGAGCTGTTTTTT	CASSARTGGTGELFF
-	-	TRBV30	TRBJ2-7	TGTGCCTGGAACCCTAGGGACTGGAGCTCCTACGAGCAGTACTTC	CAWNPRDWSSYEQYF
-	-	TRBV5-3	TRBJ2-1	TGTGCCAGAAGCTTGGGACAGCCCTCCTACAATGAGCAGTTCTTC	CARSLGQPSYNEQFF
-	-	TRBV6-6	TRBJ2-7	TGTGCCAGCAGTTCCTCGAAGCAGGGGCGCTCCTACGAGCAGTACTTC	CASSSSKQGRSYEQYF
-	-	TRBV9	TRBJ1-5	TGTGCCAGCAGCGTAGACAGAGATCAGCCCCAGCATTTT	CASSVDRDQPQHF